A selection of T cell receptor beta chains follows, all from one sample in a study of control samples from healthy donors and cancer patients. Some clones are missing from TCRdb's copy, which holds only in-frame ones; the method was immunoSEQ multiplex PCR. The repertoire includes fewer than 250,000 clones, roughly nine tenths of them detected once, and 1.8% sits in the top ten. Sequencing was done on a sample of blood. The receptors were gathered from a man aged 25-45 years in good health. CDR3s leave out the opening cysteine and the closing phenylalanine or tryptophan. The order of the fields is clone size, V gene, J gene, CDR3 protein. Where a row states a size, it is once, few, many or the class of an expanded clone; other rows omit it.

clone size: -
V gene: TRBV30
J gene: TRBJ1-3
CDR3 protein: AWSVEGRGRNTIY

clone size: -
V gene: TRBV5-1
J gene: TRBJ2-3
CDR3 protein: ASSVDTRTDTQY

clone size: -
V gene: TRBV19
J gene: TRBJ1-6
CDR3 protein: ASTTDRGNSPLH

clone size: -
V gene: TRBV24-1
J gene: TRBJ2-1
CDR3 protein: ATRGDLYNEQF

clone size: once
V gene: TRBV2
J gene: TRBJ2-2
CDR3 protein: ASSEENTGELF

clone size: -
V gene: TRBV14
J gene: TRBJ2-7
CDR3 protein: ASSQDRVREDEQY

clone size: once
V gene: TRBV9
J gene: TRBJ2-3
CDR3 protein: ASSSLAGGHTDTQY

clone size: few
V gene: TRBV10-3
J gene: TRBJ2-7
CDR3 protein: AIRRDPNYEQY

clone size: -
V gene: TRBV6-5
J gene: TRBJ1-6
CDR3 protein: ASSYKGPYNSPLH

clone size: -
V gene: TRBV27
J gene: TRBJ1-5
CDR3 protein: ASSPRNHGRQPQH

clone size: -
V gene: TRBV18
J gene: TRBJ2-5
CDR3 protein: ASSPDSQETQY

clone size: once
V gene: TRBV6-1
J gene: TRBJ2-3
CDR3 protein: ASSESWGSTDTQY

clone size: -
V gene: TRBV6-2/TRBV6-3
J gene: TRBJ1-2
CDR3 protein: ASSYLFQGCGYT

clone size: -
V gene: TRBV3-1/TRBV3-2
J gene: TRBJ2-1
CDR3 protein: ASSQDEAGGRYNEQF

clone size: -
V gene: TRBV7-9
J gene: TRBJ2-2
CDR3 protein: ASRWTGNTGELF

clone size: -
V gene: TRBV29-1
J gene: TRBJ2-7
CDR3 protein: SVEKDEQY

clone size: few
V gene: TRBV27
J gene: TRBJ1-5
CDR3 protein: ASSRRQDRNQPQH

clone size: -
V gene: TRBV6-1
J gene: TRBJ1-4
CDR3 protein: ASSDRGPFFKEKLF

clone size: -
V gene: TRBV7-9
J gene: TRBJ2-1
CDR3 protein: ASSLPYGGTESSYNEQF

clone size: -
V gene: TRBV19
J gene: TRBJ1-5
CDR3 protein: ASSSETPIDNQPQH

clone size: -
V gene: TRBV5-8
J gene: TRBJ1-2
CDR3 protein: ASSLAPGGGNNYGYT